This T cell receptor (beta chain) stems from a study of graft-versus-host responses after intestinal transplantation. The study's findings and limits: GvH clones detected in recipient marrow included some appearing first in ileum or blood.

Germline lookup yields CDR1 LNHDA and CDR2 SQIVND (reference sequence). The CDR3 length is 15 residues. V shed 3 bases and J shed 1 base, with 11 bases lying between them. About this clone: Antigen unknown.

Sequencing was performed with immunoSEQ multiplex PCR; in TCRdb, only in-frame clones are kept and a portion is missing. The sample includes 70,000 to 95,000 clones, 90% to 95% of them seen just once. The chain combines TRBV19 with TRBJ2-3, with D unclear. The origin of this receptor is a human donor who was the organ donor for an intestinal transplant. The sequences come from unstimulated CD8+ T cells sorted from spleen or lymph node cells, collected before transplant. As DNA, the CDR3 is TGTGCCAGTAGTATGGTCGGTGCCGGCACAGATACGCAGTATTTT. Its translation is CASSMVGAGTDTQYF. Together with reference TRBV19 and TRBJ2-3, the CDR3 gives the full variable domain: DGGITQSPKYLFRKEGQNVTLSCEQNLNHDAMYWYRQDPGQGLRLIYYSQIVNDFQKGDIAEGYSVSREKKESFPLTVTSAQKNPTAFYLCASSMVGAGTDTQYFGPGTRLTVL.